This TCR beta chain was retrieved from a study of beta chain features in type 1 diabetes. As for the study in general: Summed over all samples, the examined sorted cells came to 107,917,701. Findings and limits, study-wide: Researchers caution that PCR might favor shorter templates, equally among patients and controls.

What was sequenced were expressed TCRB transcripts, since all of the isolated RNA had been reverse transcribed. Some clones are missing from TCRdb's copy, which holds only in-frame ones; the method was immunoSEQ multiplex PCR. The sample holds over 350,000 clones; roughly 15% are singletons and the top ten take under 0.02%. Of note for this clone: Antigen specificity is unknown.

CDR1 is GTSNPN and CDR2 is SVGIG in the germline V gene (reference sequence). Between the trimmed V and J ends, which lost 3 bases and 4 bases, there was a span of 12 bases. The CDR3 runs to 14 residues. Via the markers CD45RO/CCR7/CD25/CD127/CD95/CD27, stem cell-like memory, regulatory, central memory and naive CD4+ cells were sorted. Every sorted population was more than 95% pure. Sequenced sample: naive CD4+ T cells from blood. The chain has TRBV30 and TRBJ1-4; D uncertain. The TCR was taken from a woman aged 18 to 35 in good health. CDR3 bases: TGTGCCTGGAGGGACTTCTCGGATAATGAAAAACTGTTTTTT. Encoded protein: CAWRDFSDNEKLFF.